Given below is one T cell receptor beta chain in context. The T cells that were sequenced for TCR beta were CD8+ and CD4+ cells from blood. It was negative isolation that provided the CD8+ and CD4+ T cells, whereas TEMRA cells were enriched by FACS. These data originate in a study of CD8 T cells in Susac syndrome. Germline assignment: CDR1 SGHTA and CDR2 FQGTGA. The CDR3 runs to 14 residues. With 0 bases removed from V and 0 bases from J, the gap between germline ends came to 2 bases. Random hexamers primed reverse transcription of about 0.45 to 1 ug RNA. Across 54 Vbeta and 13 Jbeta, immunoSEQ multiplex PCR amplified TCR beta CDR3. TCRdb fed the immunoSEQ multiplex PCR reads into MiXCR, producing one record per CDR3 protein. The sample has some 190,000 distinct CDR3 sequences; approximately 94% are singletons.

V gene TRBV7-3 combines with J gene TRBJ2-2; no firm D call. The receptor's source is a human donor with Susac syndrome. Specimen: CD4+ T cells from PBMCs. The CDR3 nucleotides are TGTGCCAGCAGCTTAACCGCGAACACCGGGGAGCTGTTTTTT. Amino acids: CASSLTANTGELFF.